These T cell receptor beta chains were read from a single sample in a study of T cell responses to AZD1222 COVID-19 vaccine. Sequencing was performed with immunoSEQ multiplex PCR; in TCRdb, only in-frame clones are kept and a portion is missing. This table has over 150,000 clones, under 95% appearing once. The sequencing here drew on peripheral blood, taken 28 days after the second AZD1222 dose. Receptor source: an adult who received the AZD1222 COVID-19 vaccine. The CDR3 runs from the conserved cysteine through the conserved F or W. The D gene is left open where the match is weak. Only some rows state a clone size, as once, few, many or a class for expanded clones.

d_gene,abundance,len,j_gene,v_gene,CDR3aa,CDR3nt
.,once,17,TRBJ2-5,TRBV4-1,CASSQDSGVGLRETQYF,TGCGCCAGCAGCCAAGATTCGGGGGTGGGTCTCCGGGAGACCCAGTACTTC
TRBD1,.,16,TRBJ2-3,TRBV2,CASREDRGAMPDTQYF,TGTGCCAGCAGGGAGGACAGGGGGGCGATGCCAGATACGCAGTATTTT
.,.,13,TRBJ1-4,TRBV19,CASSAGTGEKLFF,TGTGCCAGTAGTGCAGGGACGGGTGAAAAACTGTTTTTT
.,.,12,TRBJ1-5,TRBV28,CASVTAHQPQHF,TGTGCCAGCGTTACAGCCCATCAGCCCCAGCATTTT
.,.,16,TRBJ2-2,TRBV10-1,CASSESGSRATGELFF,TGCGCCAGCAGTGAGTCGGGATCTAGGGCCACCGGGGAGCTGTTTTTT
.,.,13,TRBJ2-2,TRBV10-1,CASGGAIAGELFF,TGCGCCAGCGGTGGGGCGATTGCCGGGGAGCTGTTTTTT
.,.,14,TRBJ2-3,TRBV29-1,CSVSGTSRGDTQYF,TGCAGCGTCTCCGGGACTTCGAGGGGAGATACGCAGTATTTT
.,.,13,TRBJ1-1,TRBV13,CASSAGGNTEAFF,TGTGCCAGCAGCGCGGGAGGCAACACTGAAGCTTTCTTT
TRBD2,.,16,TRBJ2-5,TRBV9,CASSVGGSGGLETQYF,TGTGCCAGCAGCGTAGGGGGTAGCGGGGGCCTTGAGACCCAGTACTTC
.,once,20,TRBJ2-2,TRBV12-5,CASGLVDDRWTRLNTGELFF,TGTGCTAGTGGTTTGGTAGACGACAGGTGGACACGATTGAACACCGGGGAGCTGTTTTTT
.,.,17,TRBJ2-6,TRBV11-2,CASSLEPSYSGANVLTF,TGTGCCAGCAGCTTAGAACCCTCCTACTCTGGGGCCAACGTCCTGACTTTC
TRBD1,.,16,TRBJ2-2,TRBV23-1,CASSQSTGAATGELFF,TGCGCCAGCAGTCAATCGACAGGGGCAGCCACCGGGGAGCTGTTTTTT
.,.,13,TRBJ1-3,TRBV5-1,CASSLGHGNTIYF,TGCGCCAGCAGCTTGGGGCACGGAAACACCATATATTTT
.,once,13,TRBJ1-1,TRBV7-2,CASSPQMNTEAFF,TGTGCCAGCAGCCCCCAGATGAACACTGAAGCTTTCTTT